Listed here are 14 T cell receptor beta chains from one sample, sequenced in a study of blood T cell repertoires in COVID-19. Generated by immunoSEQ multiplex PCR, the TCRdb table keeps only in-frame clones and is missing some. Among about 330,000 clones listed, roughly 90% were seen once. The sequencing sample was made of PBMCs or T cells enriched from blood (not recorded which). Every receptor here comes from a woman between 25 and 40 years old who had recovered from COVID-19.

In its sample, this clone was seen once. The V and J genes are TRBV19 and TRBJ1-2, with D tentatively TRBD1 (5 bases). With 3 bases removed from V and 8 bases from J, the gap between germline ends came to 16 bases. This CDR3 has 14 amino acids. Germline-derived CDR1 and CDR2 are LNHDA and SQIVND (reference sequence). The CDR3 nucleotides read TGTGCCAGTAGTATCCCAGGGTCGGGCTCCGGCTACACCTTC. It encodes CASSIPGSGSGYTF.

This rearrangement joins TRBV24-1 to TRBJ1-3, with 10 positions matching TRBD1. CDR1 is KGHDR and CDR2 is SFDVKD in the germline V gene. With 4 bases clipped from V and 1 base from J, the junction kept 6 bases outside the gene matches. This CDR3 contains 17 residues. As DNA, the CDR3 is TGTGCCACCAGTGAACCTGACAGGGGGCCGTCTGGAAACACCATATATTTT. It yields the protein CATSEPDRGPSGNTIYF.

The chain recombines TRBV4-1 with TRBJ2-7; weak D call: TRBD1 (5 bases). CDR3 size: 15 residues. Deletions cut 1 base from V and 2 bases from J, with 12 bases between. Germline V gives CDR1 MGHRA, CDR2 YSYEKL. CDR3 DNA sequence: TGCGCCAGCAGCCAAGTAGTCGACAGACCCTACGAGCAGTACTTC. It codes for CASSQVVDRPYEQYF.

This sequence joins TRBV2 and TRBJ2-3; possible D gene TRBD2, 5 bases. The CDR3 has 14 residues. Germline assignment: CDR1 SNHLY and CDR2 FYNNEI. Trimming left V 5 bases short and J 0 bases short, with 9 bases between. The CDR3 spells CASSLRVSTDTQYF. CDR3 DNA: TGTGCCAGCAGTTTGAGGGTCAGCACAGATACGCAGTATTTT.

This clone was seen once. This chain links TRBV29-1 with TRBJ2-7, with D maybe TRBD1 (6 bases). Looked up from germline, CDR1 is SQVTM and CDR2 is ANQGSEA. V lost 7 bases, J lost 0 bases, and 10 bases lay in between. This CDR3 spans 12 amino acids. CDR3 protein: CSARDTSYEQYF. The CDR3 region has the DNA TGCAGCGCACGGGACACCTCCTACGAGCAGTACTTC.

V is TRBV11-2 and J is TRBJ2-7; tentative D call: TRBD2 (6 bases). This CDR3 spans 12 amino acids. V gave up 8 bases and J gave up 6 bases, with 14 bases separating them. Germline assignment: CDR1 SGHAT and CDR2 FQNNGV. CDR3 sequence (DNA): TGTGCCAGCGCCGGGGGTACTACCGAGCAGTACTTC. This gives the protein CASAGGTTEQYF.

The chain links TRBV4-1 to TRBJ1-1; 10 positions agree with TRBD1. V lost 4 bases, J lost 0 bases, and 5 bases stayed unmatched. Germline V lookup: CDR1 MGHRA, CDR2 YSYEKL. CDR3 length: 16 amino acids. The CDR3 DNA sequence: TGCGCCAGCAGCCCCGGGACAGGGGTATTGAACACTGAAGCTTTCTTT. This sequence encodes CASSPGTGVLNTEAFF.

The V and J genes are TRBV28 and TRBJ2-1, with TRBD2 matching over 13 bases. The CDR3 loop spans 15 amino acids. V shed 1 base, J shed 10 bases, and the junction held 4 bases outside the gene matches. CDR1 and CDR2 from the germline V gene are MDHEN and SYDVKM. CDR3 in DNA: TGTGCCAGCAGTTTATTGGGGACTAGCGGGAACGAGCAGTTCTTC. Translating it yields CASSLLGTSGNEQFF.

This chain joins TRBV28 and TRBJ1-2; 7 bases are shared with TRBD1. The CDR3 totals 15 residues. The trim removed 4 bases at V and 6 bases at J, leaving 11 bases unmatched. Germline V lookup: CDR1 MDHEN, CDR2 SYDVKM. CDR3 protein: CASSYRLRDSNGYTF. The CDR3 DNA reads TGTGCCAGCAGTTATAGGCTTAGGGACAGCAATGGCTACACCTTC.

This chain's CDR3 is CASSTDTFGYEQYF. In DNA form, the CDR3 reads TGTGCCAGTAGTACCGACACTTTCGGTTACGAGCAGTACTTC. This chain uses TRBV19 with TRBJ2-7; no definite D call. V lost 4 bases and J lost 4, with 14 bases in between. Germline values: CDR1 LNHDA, CDR2 SQIVND (reference sequence). This CDR3 spans 14 amino acids.

V usage is TRBV12-3 or TRBV12-4 and J usage is TRBJ1-2; the D is unclear. Trimming removed 6 bases at V and 2 bases at J, with 10 bases between. The CDR3 is made up of 13 amino acids. CDR3: CASRRAGNYGYTF. CDR3 coding DNA: TGTGCCAGCAGGAGGGCAGGCAACTATGGCTACACCTTC.

This rearrangement joins TRBV3-1 (or the pseudogene TRBV3-2) to TRBJ1-3, with D unresolved. Trimming pared 3 bases from V and 9 bases from J, leaving 9 bases between. Germline-derived CDR1 and CDR2 are LGHDT and YNNKEL (reference sequence). The CDR3 has 12 amino acids. The CDR3 loop is CASSQRSGTIYF. DNA for the CDR3: TGTGCCAGCAGCCAGAGGAGCGGCACCATATATTTT.

The chain carries TRBV11-3 and TRBJ2-3, with D unclear. Germline-derived CDR1 and CDR2 are SGHNT and YENEEA. This CDR3 contains 14 residues. The ends were cut back, 5 bases at V and 6 bases at J, with 15 bases in the middle. The CDR3 DNA follows: TGTGCCAGCAGCAGGCATTCGGGTTTTGATACGCAGTATTTT. Amino acid sequence: CASSRHSGFDTQYF.

This sequence joins TRBV6-5 and TRBJ2-7, with TRBD1 identical over 7 bases. Germline CDR1 is MNHEY and CDR2 is SVGAGI. J was trimmed by 3 bases and V by 0 bases; bases with no gene match: 2. The CDR3 contains 14 residues. The CDR3 protein is CASSYSTGDYEQYF. DNA for the CDR3: TGTGCCAGCAGTTACTCAACAGGGGACTACGAGCAGTACTTC.